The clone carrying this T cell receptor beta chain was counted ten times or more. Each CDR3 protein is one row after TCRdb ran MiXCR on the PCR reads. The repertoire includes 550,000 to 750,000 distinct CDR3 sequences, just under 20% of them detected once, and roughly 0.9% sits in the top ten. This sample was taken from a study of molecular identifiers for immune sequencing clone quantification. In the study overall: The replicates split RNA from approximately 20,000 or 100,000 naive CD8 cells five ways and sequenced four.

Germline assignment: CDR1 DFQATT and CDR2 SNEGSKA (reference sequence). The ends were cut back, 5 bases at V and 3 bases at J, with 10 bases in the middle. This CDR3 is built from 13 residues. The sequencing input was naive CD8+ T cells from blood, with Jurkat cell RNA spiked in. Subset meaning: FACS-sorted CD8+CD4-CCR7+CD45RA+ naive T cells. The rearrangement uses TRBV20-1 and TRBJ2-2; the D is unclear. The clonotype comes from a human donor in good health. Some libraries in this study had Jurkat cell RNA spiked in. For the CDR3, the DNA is TGCAGTGCTCGACACGGATACACCGGGGAGCTGTTTTTT. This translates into CSARHGYTGELFF.